This T cell receptor (beta chain) was found in a study of T cell changes during pregnancy in multiple sclerosis. The CDR3 consists of 11 residues. J was trimmed by 9 bases and V by 6 bases; bases with no gene match: 7. The germline gives CDR1 DFQATT, CDR2 SNEGSKA (reference sequence). Produced via immunoSEQ multiplex PCR; TCRdb's table is partial and in-frame only. This table holds under 75,000 clones, approximately 94% found once. This sequence originates from a female donor with multiple sclerosis, enrolled in a pregnancy study. The chain carries TRBV20-1 and TRBJ2-7; 8 bases map to TRBD1. The input for sequencing was CD8+ T cells from peripheral blood mononuclear cells, taken in the second trimester of pregnancy. CDR3 protein: CSARTGWGQYF. DNA for the CDR3: TGCAGTGCCCGGACAGGGTGGGGGCAGTACTTC.